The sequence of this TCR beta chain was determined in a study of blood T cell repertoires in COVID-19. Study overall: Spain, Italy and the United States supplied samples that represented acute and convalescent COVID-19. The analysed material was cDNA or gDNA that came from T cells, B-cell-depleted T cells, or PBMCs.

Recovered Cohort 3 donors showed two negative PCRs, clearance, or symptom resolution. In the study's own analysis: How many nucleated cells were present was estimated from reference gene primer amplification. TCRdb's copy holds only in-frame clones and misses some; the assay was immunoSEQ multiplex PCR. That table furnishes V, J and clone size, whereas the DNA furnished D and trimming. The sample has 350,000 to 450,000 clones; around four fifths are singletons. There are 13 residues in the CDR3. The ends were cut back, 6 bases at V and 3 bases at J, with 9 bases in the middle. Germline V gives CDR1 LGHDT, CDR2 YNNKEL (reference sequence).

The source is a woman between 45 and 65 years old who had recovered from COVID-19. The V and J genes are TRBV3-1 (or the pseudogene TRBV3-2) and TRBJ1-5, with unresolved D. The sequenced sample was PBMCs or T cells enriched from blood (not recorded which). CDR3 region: CASSWANNQPQHF. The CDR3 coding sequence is TGTGCCAGCAGTTGGGCCAACAATCAGCCCCAGCATTTT.